This TCR beta chain was profiled in a study of blood T cell repertoires in COVID-19. Study-level background: Sites across the United States, Italy and Spain contributed samples from acute and convalescent COVID-19.

This clone was found once. In the original workflow: Researchers report that nucleated cell counts were estimated from reference gene primer amplification. Measured with immunoSEQ multiplex PCR; TCRdb has only the in-frame clones, and not every one. V, J and clone size are those of that table, while D and trimming were read from the DNA. The sample carries about 220,000 clones, 65% to 90% recorded once. The V end was cut by 4 bases, the J end by 6 bases, with 10 bases between. The germline gives CDR1 LNHDA, CDR2 SQIVND (reference sequence). CDR3 length equals 12 residues. The receptor comes from a man over 45 with active or convalescent COVID-19. Sequencing was done on a sample of peripheral blood. This chain links TRBV19 with TRBJ2-7; a weak D match, TRBD1 (6 bases). The CDR3 DNA follows: TGTGCCAGTAGTAACCAGGACAGCGAGCAGTACGTC. It codes for CASSNQDSEQYV.